This entry lists 5 T cell receptor beta chains sequenced from one sample in a study of OX40 agonist ivuxolimab in advanced cancers. Repertoires were generated with immunoSEQ multiplex PCR, while TCRdb's copy carries only in-frame clones and drops some. Seen here are 44,000 or so clones, about 90% observed once, and the top ten hold 3.4%. Sequencing was performed on CD4+ or CD8+ T cells sorted from blood, taken in a trial of the OX40 agonist ivuxolimab. Receptors originate from an adult with an advanced solid tumor such as melanoma, head and neck, liver or kidney cancer.

This chain joins TRBV19 and TRBJ1-1; no definite D call. V was cut by 1 base and J by 3 bases, with 6 bases left in between. Germline V CDR1 and CDR2: LNHDA, SQIVND (reference sequence). CDR3 length: 13 residues. As DNA, the CDR3 is TGTGCCAGTAGTATAGGGAGGGACACTGAAGCTTTCTTT. Protein sequence: CASSIGRDTEAFF.

This clone has a single count. This chain uses TRBV11-2 with TRBJ2-1; TRBD1 matches at 7 bases. This CDR3 is 17 amino acids long. Germline CDR1 and CDR2: SGHAT and FQNNGV. V was clipped by 5 bases and J by 0 bases; unmatched bases: 10. The DNA of the CDR3 is TGTGCCAGCAGCGGGACAGCGTCCTTCGGCTCCTACAATGAGCAGTTCTTC. This translates into CASSGTASFGSYNEQFF.

The chain couples TRBV9 to TRBJ1-5, with 8 bases matching TRBD1. J gave up 4 bases and V 4 bases, and 1 base lay outside the gene matches. Germline CDR1 SGDLS, CDR2 YYNGEE. This CDR3 is built from 13 residues. CDR3: CASSYRGNQPQHF. The CDR3 coding sequence is TGTGCCAGCAGCTACAGGGGGAATCAGCCCCAGCATTTT.

Sample share makes this clone medium-sized. The rearrangement joins TRBV5-4 to TRBJ2-7; maybe TRBD2 (6 bases). With 2 bases removed from V and 8 bases from J, the gap between germline ends came to 17 bases. This CDR3 has 14 residues. CDR1 is SGHNT and CDR2 is YYREEE in the germline V gene (reference sequence). CDR3 in DNA: TGTGCCAGCAGCTTACAAGGGGTAGCGGCCAAGCAGTACTTC. Its protein is CASSLQGVAAKQYF.

This chain connects TRBV30 to TRBJ2-5; 9 bases match TRBD2. V shed 0 bases, J shed 4 bases, and the junction held 3 bases outside the gene matches. The CDR3 loop spans 14 amino acids. In germline, CDR1 is GTSNPN, CDR2 SVGIG (reference sequence). CDR3 in DNA: TGTGCCTGGAGTGTAGGTAGCGGGAGAGAGACCCAGTACTTC. This translates into CAWSVGSGRETQYF.